A single sample is the source of the 2 T cell receptor beta chains below, sequenced in a study of T cells in Graves' hyperthyroidism and ophthalmopathy (dated by TCRdb to about 2019). The receptor library was made with multiplex PCR. This sample was sequenced with an Illumina HiSeq 2000. Amplification of TCR beta CDR3 regions was carried out from RNA transcripts. A first-round RT-PCR of the TCR CDR3 used the HTBI primer set with the Qiagen OneStep RT-PCR kit. TCRdb handled the public reads itself, with Q25 trimming in fastp and clone calling in MiXCR, and kept productive beta chains. Rows with a matching CDR3 protein are joined into one entry that keeps the most common DNA and genes. The sample profile shows about 420,000 distinct CDR3 sequences; approximately 14% of them were found once. The ten most abundant clones make up around 7.7% of the sample. Source material: blood. The receptors were sampled from a woman in her late teens or twenties with Graves' hyperthyroidism.

This clonotype was observed a handful of times. The rearrangement links TRBV25-1 to TRBJ1-2; no definite D call. Trimming shortened V by 2 bases and J by 4 bases, and 8 bases separated the two germline ends. CDR3 length: 13 residues. Germline assignment: CDR1 MGHDK and CDR2 SYGVNS. The CDR3 DNA reads as TGTGCCAGCAGTGAAGGCAGCCCCTATGGCTACACCTTC. Amino acid sequence: CASSEGSPYGYTF.

This clonotype was seen more than once but under ten times. The J gene is TRBJ1-6, the V gene TRBV4-1; D may be TRBD1 (5 bases). CDR3 size: 15 residues. The V end lost 0 bases, the J end lost 11 bases, and 14 bases lay between the germline ends. Germline V lookup: CDR1 MGHRA, CDR2 YSYEKL. CDR3 DNA sequence: TGCGCCAGCAGCCAAGAGGGACTGACCGTCCCACCCCTCCACTTT. Translating gives CASSQEGLTVPPLHF.